The clone carrying this TCR beta chain was detected a few times. The J segment lost 6 bases and the V segment lost 2 bases, leaving 18 bases of the junction unmatched. Per the germline V gene, CDR1 is SGHNT and CDR2 is YYREEE (reference sequence). The CDR3 length is 19 residues. The data originate from a study of shared T cell receptors in the human thymus. TCRdb keeps only in-frame clones here, not all; method: immunoSEQ multiplex PCR. The sample carries some 700,000 clones, around 85% recorded once. These records were also assigned to another study, of human thymus T cells.

The receptor was isolated from a girl under two years old with a congenital heart defect. Sequenced sample: thymocytes. J is TRBJ2-3 and V is TRBV5-4, with TRBD2 matching 10 bases. The CDR3 region is CASSLRVMGSGGHLDTQYF. The CDR3 DNA sequence: TGTGCCAGCAGCTTAAGAGTCATGGGTAGCGGGGGGCACTTGGATACGCAGTATTTT.